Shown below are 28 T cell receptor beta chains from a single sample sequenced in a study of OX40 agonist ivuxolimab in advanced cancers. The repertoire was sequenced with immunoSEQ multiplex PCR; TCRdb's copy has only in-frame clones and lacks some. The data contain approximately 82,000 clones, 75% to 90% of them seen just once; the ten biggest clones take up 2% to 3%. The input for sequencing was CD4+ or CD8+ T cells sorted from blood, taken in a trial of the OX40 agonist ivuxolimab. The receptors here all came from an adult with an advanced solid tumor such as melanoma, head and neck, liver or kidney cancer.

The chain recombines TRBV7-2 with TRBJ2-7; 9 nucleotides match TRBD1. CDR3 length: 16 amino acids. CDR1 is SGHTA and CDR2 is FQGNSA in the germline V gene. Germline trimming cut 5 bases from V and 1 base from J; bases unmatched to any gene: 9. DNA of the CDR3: TGTGCCAGCAGCCCTCTCAGACAGGGGGGATCCTACGAGCAGTACTTC. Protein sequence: CASSPLRQGGSYEQYF.

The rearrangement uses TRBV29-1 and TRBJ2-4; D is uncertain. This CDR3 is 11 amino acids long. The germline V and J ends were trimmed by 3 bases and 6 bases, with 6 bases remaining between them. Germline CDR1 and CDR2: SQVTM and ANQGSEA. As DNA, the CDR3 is TGCAGCGTTGACTACAGAAACATTCAGTACTTC. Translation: CSVDYRNIQYF.

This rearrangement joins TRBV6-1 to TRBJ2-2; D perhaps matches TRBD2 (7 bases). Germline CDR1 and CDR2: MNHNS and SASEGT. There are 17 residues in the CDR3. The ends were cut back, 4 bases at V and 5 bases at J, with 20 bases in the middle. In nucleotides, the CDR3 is TGTGCCAGCAGTGGATCCCCGGGGGGCCGCGGGACCGGGGAGCTGTTTTTT. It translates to CASSGSPGGRGTGELFF.

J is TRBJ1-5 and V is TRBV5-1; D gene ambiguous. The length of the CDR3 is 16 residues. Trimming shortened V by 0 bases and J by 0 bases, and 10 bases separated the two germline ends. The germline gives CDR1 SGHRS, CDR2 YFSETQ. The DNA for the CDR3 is TGCGCCAGCAGCTTGGCCGGGTCACATAGCAATCAGCCCCAGCATTTT. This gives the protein CASSLAGSHSNQPQHF.

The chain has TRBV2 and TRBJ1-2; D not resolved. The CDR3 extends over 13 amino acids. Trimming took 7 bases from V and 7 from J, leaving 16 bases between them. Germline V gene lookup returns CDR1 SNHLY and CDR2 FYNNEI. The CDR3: CASMEAGSFGYTF. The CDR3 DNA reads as TGTGCCAGCATGGAGGCCGGGTCTTTTGGCTACACCTTC. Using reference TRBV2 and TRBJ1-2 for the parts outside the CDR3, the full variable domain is EPEVTQTPSHQVTQMGQEVILRCVPISNHLYFYWYRQILGQKVEFLVSFYNNEISEKSEIFDDQFSVERPDGSNFTLKIRSTKLEDSAMYFCASMEAGSFGYTFGSGTRLTVV.

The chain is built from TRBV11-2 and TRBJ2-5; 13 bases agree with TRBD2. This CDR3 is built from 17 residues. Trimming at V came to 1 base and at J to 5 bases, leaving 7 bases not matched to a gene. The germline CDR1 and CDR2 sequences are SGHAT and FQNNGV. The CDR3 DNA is TGTGCCAGCAGCTTAGGGAGGACTAGCGGGGGTCGGGAGACCCAGTACTTC. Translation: CASSLGRTSGGRETQYF.

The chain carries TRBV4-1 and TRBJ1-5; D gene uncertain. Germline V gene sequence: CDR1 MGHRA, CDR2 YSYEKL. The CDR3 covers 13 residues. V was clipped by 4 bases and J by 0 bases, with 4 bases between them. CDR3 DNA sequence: TGCGCCAGCAGCCCGCATAGCAATCAGCCCCAGCATTTT. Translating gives CASSPHSNQPQHF.

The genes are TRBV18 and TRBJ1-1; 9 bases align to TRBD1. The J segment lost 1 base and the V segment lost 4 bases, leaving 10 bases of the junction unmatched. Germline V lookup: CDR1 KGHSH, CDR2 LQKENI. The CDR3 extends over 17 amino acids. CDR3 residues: CASSLGTGTFGNTEAFF. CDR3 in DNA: TGTGCCAGCTCACTAGGGACAGGGACGTTCGGGAACACTGAAGCTTTCTTT.

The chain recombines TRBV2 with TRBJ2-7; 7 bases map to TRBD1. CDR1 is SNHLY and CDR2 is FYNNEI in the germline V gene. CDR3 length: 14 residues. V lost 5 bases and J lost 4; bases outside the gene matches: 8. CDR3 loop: CASSLGGTQYEQYF. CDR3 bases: TGTGCCAGCAGTCTAGGGGGCACGCAGTACGAGCAGTACTTC. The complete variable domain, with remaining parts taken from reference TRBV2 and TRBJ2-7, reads EPEVTQTPSHQVTQMGQEVILRCVPISNHLYFYWYRQILGQKVEFLVSFYNNEISEKSEIFDDQFSVERPDGSNFTLKIRSTKLEDSAMYFCASSLGGTQYEQYFGPGTRLTVT.

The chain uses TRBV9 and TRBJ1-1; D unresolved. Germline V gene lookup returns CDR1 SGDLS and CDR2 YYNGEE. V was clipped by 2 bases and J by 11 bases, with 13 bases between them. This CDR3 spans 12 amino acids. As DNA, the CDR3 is TGTGCCAGCAGCGTCGCCTCGGGTCGGGCTTTCTTT. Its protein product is CASSVASGRAFF.

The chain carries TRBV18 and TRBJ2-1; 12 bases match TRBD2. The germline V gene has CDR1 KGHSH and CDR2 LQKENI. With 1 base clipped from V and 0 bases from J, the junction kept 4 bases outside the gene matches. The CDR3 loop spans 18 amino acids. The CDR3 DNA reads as TGTGCCAGCTCACCACGCCTAGCGGGGGGGAGCTCCTACAATGAGCAGTTCTTC. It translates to CASSPRLAGGSSYNEQFF. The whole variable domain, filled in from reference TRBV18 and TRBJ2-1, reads NAGVMQNPRHLVRRRGQEARLRCSPMKGHSHVYWYRQLPEEGLKFMVYLQKENIIDESGMPKERFSAEFPKEGPSILRIQQVVRGDSAAYFCASSPRLAGGSSYNEQFFGPGTRLTVL.

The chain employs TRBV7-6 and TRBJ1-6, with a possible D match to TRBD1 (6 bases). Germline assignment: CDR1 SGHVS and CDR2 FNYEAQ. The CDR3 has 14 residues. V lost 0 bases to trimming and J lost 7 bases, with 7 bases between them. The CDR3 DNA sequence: TGTGCCAGCAGCTTAGCACAGGGAAATTCACCCCTCCACTTT. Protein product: CASSLAQGNSPLHF.

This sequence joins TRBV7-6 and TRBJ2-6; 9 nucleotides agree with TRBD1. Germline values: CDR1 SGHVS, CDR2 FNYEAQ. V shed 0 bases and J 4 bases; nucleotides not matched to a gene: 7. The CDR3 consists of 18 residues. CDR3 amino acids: CASSLAGTGSYGANVLTF. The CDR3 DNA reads TGTGCCAGCAGCTTAGCCGGGACAGGGTCTTACGGGGCCAACGTCCTGACTTTC.

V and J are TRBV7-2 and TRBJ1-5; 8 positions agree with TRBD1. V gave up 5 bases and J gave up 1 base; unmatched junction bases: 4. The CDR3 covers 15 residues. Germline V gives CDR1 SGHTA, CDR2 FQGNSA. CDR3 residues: CASSLRQGSNQPQHF. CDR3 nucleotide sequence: TGTGCCAGCAGCCTTCGACAGGGGAGCAATCAGCCCCAGCATTTT.

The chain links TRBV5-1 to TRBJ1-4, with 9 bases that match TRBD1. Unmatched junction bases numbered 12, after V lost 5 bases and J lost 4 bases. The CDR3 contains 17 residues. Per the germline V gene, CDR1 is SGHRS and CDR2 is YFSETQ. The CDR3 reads CASRRAPTGGGNEKLFF. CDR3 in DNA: TGCGCCAGCAGGCGAGCCCCAACAGGGGGCGGTAATGAAAAACTGTTTTTT.

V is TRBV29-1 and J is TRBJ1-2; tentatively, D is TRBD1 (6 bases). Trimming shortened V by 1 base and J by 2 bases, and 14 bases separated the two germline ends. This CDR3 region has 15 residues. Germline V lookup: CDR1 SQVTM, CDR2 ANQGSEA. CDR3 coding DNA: TGCAGCGTTGAAGGAGGGGACACCCGAAACTATGGCTACACCTTC. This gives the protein CSVEGGDTRNYGYTF. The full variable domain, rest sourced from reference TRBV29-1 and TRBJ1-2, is SAVISQKPSRDICQRGTSLTIQCQVDSQVTMMFWYRQQPGQSLTLIATANQGSEATYESGFVIDKFPISRPNLTFSTLTVSNMSPEDSSIYLCSVEGGDTRNYGYTFGSGTRLTVV.

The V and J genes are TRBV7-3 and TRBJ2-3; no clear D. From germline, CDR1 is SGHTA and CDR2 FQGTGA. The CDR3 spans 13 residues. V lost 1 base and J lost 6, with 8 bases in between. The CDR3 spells CASSLNYADTQYF. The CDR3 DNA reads TGTGCCAGCAGCTTAAATTATGCCGATACGCAGTATTTT. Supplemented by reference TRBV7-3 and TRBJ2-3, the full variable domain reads GAGVSQTPSNKVTEKGKYVELRCDPISGHTALYWYRQSLGQGPEFLIYFQGTGAADDSGLPNDRFFAVRPEGSVSTLKIQRTERGDSAVYLCASSLNYADTQYFGPGTRLTVL.

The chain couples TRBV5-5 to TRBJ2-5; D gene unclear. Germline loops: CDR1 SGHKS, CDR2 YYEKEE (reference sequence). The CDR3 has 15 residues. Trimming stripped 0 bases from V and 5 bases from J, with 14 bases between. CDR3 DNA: TGTGCCAGCAGCTTGGCCGGCAGACCCGGGGAGACCCAGTACTTC. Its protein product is CASSLAGRPGETQYF.

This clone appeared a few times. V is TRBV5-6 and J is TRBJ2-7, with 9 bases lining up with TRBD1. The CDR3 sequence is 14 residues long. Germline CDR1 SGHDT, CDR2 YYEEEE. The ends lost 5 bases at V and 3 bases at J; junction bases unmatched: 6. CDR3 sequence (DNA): TGTGCCAGCAGGCTGGGACAGGGAATCTACGAGCAGTACTTC. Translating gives CASRLGQGIYEQYF.

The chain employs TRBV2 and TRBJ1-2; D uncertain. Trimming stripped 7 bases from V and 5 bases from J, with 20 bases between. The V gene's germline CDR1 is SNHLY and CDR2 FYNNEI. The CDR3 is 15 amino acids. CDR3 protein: CASNVDGPVGYGYTF. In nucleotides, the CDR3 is TGTGCCAGCAATGTAGACGGCCCGGTGGGGTATGGCTACACCTTC.

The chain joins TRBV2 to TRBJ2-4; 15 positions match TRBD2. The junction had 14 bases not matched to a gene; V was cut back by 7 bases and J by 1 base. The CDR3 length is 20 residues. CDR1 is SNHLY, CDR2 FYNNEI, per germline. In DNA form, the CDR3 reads TGTGCCAGCAAGATTTTTCAGGGACTAGCGGGGGGCCAGGCCAAAAACATTCAGTACTTC. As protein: CASKIFQGLAGGQAKNIQYF.

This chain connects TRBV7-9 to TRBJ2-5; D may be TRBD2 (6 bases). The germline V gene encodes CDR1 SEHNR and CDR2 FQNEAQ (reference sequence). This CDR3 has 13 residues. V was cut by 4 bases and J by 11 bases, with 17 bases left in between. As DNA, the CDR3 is TGTGCCAGCAGCTCCGCCGGGTCGGGAGAGCAGTACTTC. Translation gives CASSSAGSGEQYF.

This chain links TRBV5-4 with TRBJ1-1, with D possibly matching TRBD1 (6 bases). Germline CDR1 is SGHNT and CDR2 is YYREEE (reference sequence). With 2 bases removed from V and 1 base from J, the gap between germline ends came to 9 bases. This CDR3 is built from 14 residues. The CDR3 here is CASSLVQGNTEAFF. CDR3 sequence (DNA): TGTGCCAGCAGCTTAGTACAGGGGAACACTGAAGCTTTCTTT. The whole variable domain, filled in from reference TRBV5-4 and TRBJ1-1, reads ETGVTQSPTHLIKTRGQQVTLRCSSQSGHNTVSWYQQALGQGPQFIFQYYREEENGRGNFPPRFSGLQFPNYSSELNVNALELDDSALYLCASSLVQGNTEAFFGQGTRLTVV.

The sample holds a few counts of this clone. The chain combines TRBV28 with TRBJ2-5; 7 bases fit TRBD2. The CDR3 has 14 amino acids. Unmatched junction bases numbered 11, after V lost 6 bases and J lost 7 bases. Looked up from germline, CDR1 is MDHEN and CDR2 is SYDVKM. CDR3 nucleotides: TGTGCCAGCAGCCCGAGGCTAGCGGTCGGGACCCAGTACTTC. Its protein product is CASSPRLAVGTQYF.

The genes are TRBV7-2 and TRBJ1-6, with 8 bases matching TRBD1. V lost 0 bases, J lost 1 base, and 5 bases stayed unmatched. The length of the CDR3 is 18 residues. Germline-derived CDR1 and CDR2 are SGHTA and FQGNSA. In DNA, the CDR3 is TGTGCCAGCAGCTTAGCCCCACAGGGGGGATCCTATAATTCACCCCTCCACTTT. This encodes CASSLAPQGGSYNSPLHF. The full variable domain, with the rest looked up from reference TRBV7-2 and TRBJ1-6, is GAGVSQSPSNKVTEKGKDVELRCDPISGHTALYWYRQSLGQGLEFLIYFQGNSAPDKSGLPSDRFSAERTGGSVSTLTIQRTQQEDSAVYLCASSLAPQGGSYNSPLHFGNGTRLTVT.

The CDR3 DNA reads as TGCGCCAGCAGCCAAATCCAAGAGACCCAGTACTTC. Translation: CASSQIQETQYF. The chain is built from TRBV4-1 and TRBJ2-5; no firm D call. Germline CDR1 reads MGHRA; CDR2 reads YSYEKL. Trimming pared 2 bases from V and 1 base from J, leaving 2 bases between. The CDR3 totals 12 residues.

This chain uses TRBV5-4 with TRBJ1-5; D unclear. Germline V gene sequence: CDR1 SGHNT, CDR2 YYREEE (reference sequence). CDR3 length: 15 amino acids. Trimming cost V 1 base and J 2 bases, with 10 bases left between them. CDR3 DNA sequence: TGTGCCAGCAGCTTGACTCCGACCGGCAATCAGCCCCAGCATTTT. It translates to CASSLTPTGNQPQHF.

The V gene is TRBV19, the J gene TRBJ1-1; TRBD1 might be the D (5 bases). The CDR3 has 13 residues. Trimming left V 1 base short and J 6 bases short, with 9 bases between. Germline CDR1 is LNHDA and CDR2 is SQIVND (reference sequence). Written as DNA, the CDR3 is TGTGCCAGTAGTATAGTCGAGGGGTCTGAAGCTTTCTTT. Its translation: CASSIVEGSEAFF.